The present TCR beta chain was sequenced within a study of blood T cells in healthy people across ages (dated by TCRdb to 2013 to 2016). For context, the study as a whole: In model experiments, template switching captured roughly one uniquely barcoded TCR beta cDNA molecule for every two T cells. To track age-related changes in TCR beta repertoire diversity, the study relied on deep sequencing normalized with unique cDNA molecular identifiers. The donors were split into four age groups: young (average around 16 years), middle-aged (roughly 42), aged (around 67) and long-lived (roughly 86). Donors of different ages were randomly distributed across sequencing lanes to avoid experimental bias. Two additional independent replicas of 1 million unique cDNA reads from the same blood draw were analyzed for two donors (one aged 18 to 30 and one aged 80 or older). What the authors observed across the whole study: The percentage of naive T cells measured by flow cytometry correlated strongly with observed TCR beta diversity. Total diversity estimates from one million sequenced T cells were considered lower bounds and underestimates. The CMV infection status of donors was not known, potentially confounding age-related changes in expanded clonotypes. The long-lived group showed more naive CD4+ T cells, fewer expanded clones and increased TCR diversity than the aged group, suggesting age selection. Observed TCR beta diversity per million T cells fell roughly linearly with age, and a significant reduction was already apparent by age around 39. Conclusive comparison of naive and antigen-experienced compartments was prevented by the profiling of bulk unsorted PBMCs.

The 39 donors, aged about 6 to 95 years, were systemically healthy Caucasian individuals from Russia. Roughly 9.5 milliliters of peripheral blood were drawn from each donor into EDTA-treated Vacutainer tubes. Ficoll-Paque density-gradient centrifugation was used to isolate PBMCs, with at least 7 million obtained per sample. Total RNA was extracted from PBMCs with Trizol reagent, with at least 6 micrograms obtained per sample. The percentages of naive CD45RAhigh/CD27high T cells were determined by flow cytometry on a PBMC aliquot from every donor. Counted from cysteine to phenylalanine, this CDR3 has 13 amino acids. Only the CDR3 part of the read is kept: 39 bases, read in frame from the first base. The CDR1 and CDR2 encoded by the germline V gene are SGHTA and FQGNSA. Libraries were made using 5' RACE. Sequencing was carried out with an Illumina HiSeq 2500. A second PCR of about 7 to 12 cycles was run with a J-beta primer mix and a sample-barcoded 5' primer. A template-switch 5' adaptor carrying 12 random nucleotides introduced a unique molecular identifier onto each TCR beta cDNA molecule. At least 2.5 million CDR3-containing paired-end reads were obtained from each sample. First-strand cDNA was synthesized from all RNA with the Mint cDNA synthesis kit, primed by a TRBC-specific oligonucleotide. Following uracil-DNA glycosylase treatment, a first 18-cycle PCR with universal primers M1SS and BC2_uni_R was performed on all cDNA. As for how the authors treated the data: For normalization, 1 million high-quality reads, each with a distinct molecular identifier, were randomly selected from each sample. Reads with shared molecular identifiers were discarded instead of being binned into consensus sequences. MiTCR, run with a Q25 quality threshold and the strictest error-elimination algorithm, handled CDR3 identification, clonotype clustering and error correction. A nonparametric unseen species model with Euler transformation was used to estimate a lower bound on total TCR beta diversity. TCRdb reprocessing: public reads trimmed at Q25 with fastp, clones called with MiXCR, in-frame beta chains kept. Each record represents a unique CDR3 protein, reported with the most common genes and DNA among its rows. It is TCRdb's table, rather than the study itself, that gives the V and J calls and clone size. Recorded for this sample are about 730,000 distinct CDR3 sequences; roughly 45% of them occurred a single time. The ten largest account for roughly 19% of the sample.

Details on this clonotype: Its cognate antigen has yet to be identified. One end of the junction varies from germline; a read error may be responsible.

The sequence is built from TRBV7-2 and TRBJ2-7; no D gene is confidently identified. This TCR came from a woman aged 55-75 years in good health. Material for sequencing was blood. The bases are TGTGCCAGCACCCTGAGTTACTCCTACGAGCGGTACTTC. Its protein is CASTLSYSYERYF.